This entry lists 27 T cell receptor beta chains sequenced from one sample in a study of shared clonotypes between healthy human individuals. The table came from immunoSEQ multiplex PCR; TCRdb's copy has only in-frame clones and leaves some out. The repertoire holds some 2.4 million clones, with roughly 93% as singletons. Sequencing was carried out using naive CD4+ T cells from PBMCs. Subset indicated: CD45RA+ positively selected. The receptors here all came from a man in his late teens or twenties in good health. Some clones in this sample may be carry-over from other donors' samples.

The chain is built from TRBV10-1 and TRBJ2-1; 8 bases are shared with TRBD2. Per germline, CDR1 WNHNN and CDR2 SYGVQD (reference sequence). The CDR3 is 13 amino acids. The V gene end was trimmed by 8 bases and the J gene end by 3 bases; junction bases not matched to a gene: 3. CDR3 loop: CASQRGLYNEQFF. The CDR3, as DNA: TGCGCCAGCCAGCGGGGGCTCTACAATGAGCAGTTCTTC.

The chain combines TRBV7-9 with TRBJ1-1; D uncertain. The CDR3 contains 16 residues. Germline CDR1 is SEHNR and CDR2 is FQNEAQ (reference sequence). Trimming stripped 2 bases from V and 4 bases from J, with 17 bases between. The chain's CDR3 is CASSLLRNLGSTEAFF. The CDR3 DNA reads TGTGCCAGCAGCTTATTAAGAAATCTCGGAAGCACTGAAGCTTTCTTT.

The chain couples TRBV5-1 to TRBJ2-6; D not certain. V was cut by 0 bases and J by 0 bases, with 4 bases left in between. This CDR3 is 15 amino acids long. Germline-derived CDR1 and CDR2 are SGHRS and YFSETQ. The CDR3 DNA reads as TGCGCCAGCAGCTTGGCTTACTCTGGGGCCAACGTCCTGACTTTC. This encodes CASSLAYSGANVLTF.

This chain joins TRBV18 and TRBJ2-5; D ambiguous. CDR1 is KGHSH, CDR2 LQKENI, per germline. V lost 6 bases to trimming and J lost 2 bases, with 16 bases between them. CDR3 length: 15 residues. The CDR3, as DNA: TGTGCCAGCTCGCGGAGCAGTGCGAATCAAGAGACCCAGTACTTC. Translating gives CASSRSSANQETQYF.

The rearrangement uses TRBV19 and TRBJ1-5; D is possibly TRBD1 (5 bases). V dropped 3 bases and J dropped 7 bases, with 13 bases sitting between them. The CDR3 sequence is 14 residues long. The V gene's germline CDR1 is LNHDA and CDR2 SQIVND (reference sequence). CDR3 sequence: CASSMGVRRQPQHF. CDR3 in DNA: TGTGCCAGTAGTATGGGGGTACGGAGGCAGCCCCAGCATTTT.

The V gene is TRBV6-5, the J gene TRBJ2-7; D perhaps matches TRBD2 (6 bases). The CDR3 has 14 amino acids. Trimming left V 5 bases short and J 5 bases short, with 16 bases between. The germline V gene has CDR1 MNHEY and CDR2 SVGAGI. This CDR3 is CASSPLRGFNEQYF. In DNA, the CDR3 is TGTGCCAGCAGTCCCCTTCGGGGGTTCAACGAGCAGTACTTC.

Points on this clone: The identical CDR3 is also encoded by other nucleotide sequences in the sample. The chain couples TRBV6-5 to TRBJ1-1, with 7 nucleotides matching TRBD1. CDR1 is MNHEY and CDR2 is SVGAGI in the germline V gene. V lost 6 bases, J lost 2 bases, and 3 bases stayed unmatched. The CDR3 is made up of 13 amino acids. This chain's CDR3 is CASSRQGNTEAFF. In nucleotides, the CDR3 is TGTGCCAGCAGCCGACAGGGCAACACTGAAGCTTTCTTT.

In this sample, this clone turned up once. J is TRBJ2-1 and V is TRBV4-1; TRBD1 matches at 8 bases. This CDR3 region has 16 residues. Germline-derived CDR1 and CDR2 are MGHRA and YSYEKL. The V segment lost 0 bases and the J segment 4 bases; nucleotides outside the gene matches: 5. The chain's CDR3 is CASSQDGQGKYNEQFF. The CDR3, as DNA: TGCGCCAGCAGCCAAGACGGACAGGGCAAGTACAATGAGCAGTTCTTC.

On this clone itself: Other DNA sequences from this sample encode an identical CDR3 as well. V gene TRBV5-1 combines with J gene TRBJ2-1; unclear D gene. There are 12 residues in the CDR3. The V end was cut by 4 bases, the J end by 7 bases, with 9 bases between. Germline V gives CDR1 SGHRS, CDR2 YFSETQ. CDR3 DNA: TGCGCCAGCAGCCTTATAAGTAATGAGCAGTTCTTC. The encoded protein is CASSLISNEQFF.

The chain uses TRBV28 and TRBJ2-3, with D perhaps TRBD1 (5 bases). This CDR3 has 14 amino acids. Germline V gene lookup returns CDR1 MDHEN and CDR2 SYDVKM. The V and J ends lost 4 bases and 3 bases respectively, with 11 bases between them. CDR3 DNA sequence: TGTGCCAGCAGTTCTACGACAGTAACAGATACGCAGTATTTT. This translates into CASSSTTVTDTQYF.

The chain is built from TRBV9 and TRBJ2-1, with D perhaps matching TRBD2 (6 bases). This CDR3 region has 15 residues. The V end was cut by 7 bases, the J end by 3 bases, with 17 bases between. Germline assignment: CDR1 SGDLS and CDR2 YYNGEE. CDR3 DNA: TGTGCCAGCGCACGATCTAGCGAGGTCTACAATGAGCAGTTCTTC. It translates to CASARSSEVYNEQFF.

The rearrangement links TRBV4-2 to TRBJ1-5; D is possibly TRBD1 (5 bases). The CDR3 length is 16 residues. Trimming removed 4 bases from V and 1 base from J, with 14 bases in between. Germline V gene lookup returns CDR1 LGHNA and CDR2 YNFKEQ. CDR3 residues: CASSLSGDGSNQPQHF. Written as DNA, the CDR3 is TGTGCCAGCAGCCTGTCCGGGGACGGGAGCAATCAGCCCCAGCATTTT.

This sequence joins TRBV19 and TRBJ1-2; 7 bases are a match to TRBD1. V lost 8 bases to trimming and J lost 5 bases; unmatched junction nucleotides: 8. The germline CDR1 and CDR2 sequences are LNHDA and SQIVND (reference sequence). The CDR3 runs 13 residues. CDR3 DNA: TGTGCCAGTCATGGACAGGCCCATTATGGCTACACCTTC. It translates to CASHGQAHYGYTF. The full variable domain, rest sourced from reference TRBV19 and TRBJ1-2, is DGGITQSPKYLFRKEGQNVTLSCEQNLNHDAMYWYRQDPGQGLRLIYYSQIVNDFQKGDIAEGYSVSREKKESFPLTVTSAQKNPTAFYLCASHGQAHYGYTFGSGTRLTVV.

Turning to this clone: A read error may be the cause here, since a much bigger clone is one base away. The sample contains more than one DNA sequence encoding this CDR3. The chain uses TRBV28 and TRBJ2-3; D might be TRBD2 (5 bases). V shed 6 bases and J shed 4 bases, with 8 bases lying between them. The germline V gene encodes CDR1 MDHEN and CDR2 SYDVKM. There are 12 residues in the CDR3. CDR3 sequence: CASSSGADTQYF. Written as DNA, the CDR3 is TGTGCCAGCAGCTCCGGGGCAGATACGCAGTATTTT.

Points on this clone: The sample has other DNA sequences that encode this CDR3 too. The chain employs TRBV28 and TRBJ1-3; TRBD1 is a possible D gene (5 bases). The germline gives CDR1 MDHEN, CDR2 SYDVKM. The CDR3 contains 14 residues. The V gene lost 6 bases and the J gene lost 2 bases, with 11 bases spanning the gap. Written as DNA, the CDR3 is TGTGCCAGCAGCCGGGGGGGGGCTGGAAACACCATATATTTT. Translated, it gives CASSRGGAGNTIYF.

The chain carries TRBV5-6 and TRBJ2-3; a possible D gene is TRBD2 (6 bases). CDR3 size: 14 residues. The germline CDR1 and CDR2 sequences are SGHDT and YYEEEE. Trimming took 6 bases from V and 6 from J, leaving 17 bases between them. CDR3 protein: CASTYSGSLDTQYF. The CDR3 region has the DNA TGTGCCAGCACCTACTCCGGGAGTTTGGATACGCAGTATTTT.

This clone was detected once. J is TRBJ1-5 and V is TRBV19; 7 bases match TRBD1. Germline CDR1 LNHDA, CDR2 SQIVND (reference sequence). V shed 1 base, J shed 5 bases, and the junction held 8 bases outside the gene matches. The CDR3 spans 16 residues. The CDR3 sequence: CASSIVARGLHQPQHF. The CDR3 DNA is TGTGCCAGTAGTATAGTGGCCAGGGGGTTGCATCAGCCCCAGCATTTT.

J is TRBJ2-5 and V is TRBV18; TRBD2 is a possible D gene (6 bases). The J call may be wrong; the DNA end is better matched by TRBJ2-7. This CDR3 comprises 15 residues. The germline CDR1 and CDR2 sequences are KGHSH and LQKENI. This CDR3 reads CASSPRIAENYEQYF. The CDR3 nucleotides read TGTGCCAGCTCACCACGGATAGCGGAGAATTACGAGCAGTACTTC.

The CDR3 DNA reads TGCGCCAGCAGCCGAGGGGTAGATACGCAGTATTTT. It yields the protein CASSRGVDTQYF. V is TRBV5-1 and J is TRBJ2-3; D tentatively fits TRBD1 or TRBD2 (5 bases each). The CDR3 contains 12 residues. Germline V CDR1 and CDR2: SGHRS, YFSETQ. Deletions cut 4 bases from V and 5 bases from J, with 8 bases between.

This clone was counted once. V usage is TRBV7-8 and J usage is TRBJ1-2, with 10 bases identical to TRBD1. Losses at the gene ends were 5 bases for V and 4 bases for J; bases not matched to a gene: 7. The CDR3 sequence is 15 residues long. Germline CDR1 SGHVS, CDR2 FQNEAQ. Written as DNA, the CDR3 is TGTGCCAGCAGCGTACGGGACAGGGGAGGCTATGGCTACACCTTC. Translation gives CASSVRDRGGYGYTF.

This clone appeared a single time. The gene calls are TRBV5-1 and TRBJ1-4; a weak D match, TRBD1 (6 bases). The CDR3 spans 16 residues. Trimming stripped 0 bases from V and 2 bases from J, with 11 bases between. In germline, CDR1 is SGHRS, CDR2 YFSETQ. The CDR3 region has the DNA TGCGCCAGCAGCTTGGGGACAGACTATACTAATGAAAAACTGTTTTTT. Protein sequence: CASSLGTDYTNEKLFF.

The rearrangement uses TRBV28 and TRBJ1-5; weak D call: TRBD1 (6 bases). The CDR3 length is 15 residues. Trimming stripped 5 bases from V and 4 bases from J, with 15 bases between. CDR1 and CDR2 (germline): MDHEN, SYDVKM. For the CDR3, the DNA is TGTGCCAGCAGTGGGGGGGGCGACGGGAATCAGCCCCAGCATTTT. Translated, it gives CASSGGGDGNQPQHF.

The chain couples TRBV18 to TRBJ2-5; D may be TRBD2 (6 bases). The CDR3 runs 15 residues. Per germline, CDR1 KGHSH and CDR2 LQKENI. The V end was cut by 1 base, the J end by 3 bases, with 12 bases between. Here the CDR3 reads CASSPRRDGKETQYF. DNA for the CDR3: TGTGCCAGCTCACCACGGAGGGACGGGAAAGAGACCCAGTACTTC.

The J gene is TRBJ1-4, the V gene TRBV11-2; the D gene is possibly TRBD1 (6 bases). The CDR3 is 12 amino acids. Germline CDR1 is SGHAT and CDR2 is FQNNGV. V lost 5 bases, J lost 14 bases, and 15 bases lay in between. The CDR3 region is CASSQSGGNLFF. For the CDR3, the DNA is TGTGCCAGCAGCCAAAGCGGGGGCAATCTGTTTTTT. Based on the CDR3 plus reference TRBV11-2 and TRBJ1-4, the full variable domain is EAGVAQSPRYKIIEKRQSVAFWCNPISGHATLYWYQQILGQGPKLLIQFQNNGVVDDSQLPKDRFSAERLKGVDSTLKIQPAKLEDSAVYLCASSQSGGNLFFGSGTQLSVL.

For this clone: The same CDR3 arises from other DNA sequences in this sample as well. The rearrangement joins TRBV5-4 to TRBJ2-2; D remains unclear. In germline, CDR1 is SGHNT, CDR2 YYREEE (reference sequence). The CDR3 consists of 14 residues. V was shortened by 0 bases and J by 6 bases, with 9 bases between the two germline ends. The CDR3 loop is CASSLGGYAGELFF. For the CDR3, the DNA is TGTGCCAGCAGCTTGGGGGGTTACGCCGGGGAGCTGTTTTTT.

The genes are TRBV6-5 and TRBJ2-7; D may be TRBD1 or TRBD2 (5 bases each). This CDR3 has 15 residues. V was cut by 10 bases and J by 7 bases, with 26 bases left in between. Germline V CDR1 and CDR2: MNHEY, SVGAGI. For the CDR3, the DNA is TGTGCCACGCTTCCACTAGGCTGGGACCGTCATGAGCAGTACTTC. Its translation: CATLPLGWDRHEQYF.

This chain uses TRBV29-1 with TRBJ2-7; D perhaps matches TRBD2 (5 bases). Trimming took 6 bases from V and 5 from J, leaving 17 bases between them. Germline V gives CDR1 SQVTM, CDR2 ANQGSEA. The CDR3 covers 13 residues. CDR3 in amino acids: CSVARTYGNEQYF. The CDR3 coding sequence is TGCAGCGTGGCCCGAACTTACGGGAACGAGCAGTACTTC.